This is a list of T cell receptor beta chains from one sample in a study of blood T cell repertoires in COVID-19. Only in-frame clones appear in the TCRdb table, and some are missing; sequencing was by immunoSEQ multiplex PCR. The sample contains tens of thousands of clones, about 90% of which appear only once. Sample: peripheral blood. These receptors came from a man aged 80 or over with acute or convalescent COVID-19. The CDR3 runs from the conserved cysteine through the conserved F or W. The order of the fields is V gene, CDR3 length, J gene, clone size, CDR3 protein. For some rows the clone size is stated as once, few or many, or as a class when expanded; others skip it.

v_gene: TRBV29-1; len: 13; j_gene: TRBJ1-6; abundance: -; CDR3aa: CSVGDRGNSPLHF
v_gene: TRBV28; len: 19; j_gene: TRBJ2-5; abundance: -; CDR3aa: CASSSQTSRYWTGVETQYF
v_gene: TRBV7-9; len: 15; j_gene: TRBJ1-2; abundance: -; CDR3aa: CASSLETGERDGYTF
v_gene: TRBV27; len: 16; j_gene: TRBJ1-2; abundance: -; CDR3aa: CASSPFGGQMIYGYTF
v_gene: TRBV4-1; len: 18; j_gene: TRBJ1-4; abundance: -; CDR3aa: CASSQGLRQSATNEKLFF
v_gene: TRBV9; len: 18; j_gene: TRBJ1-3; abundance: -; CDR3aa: CASSVAPDQVISGNTIYF
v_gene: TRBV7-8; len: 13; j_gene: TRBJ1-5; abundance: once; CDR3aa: CASSLERNQPQHF
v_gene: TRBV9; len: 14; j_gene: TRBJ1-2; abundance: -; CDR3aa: CASSHLDTNYGYTF
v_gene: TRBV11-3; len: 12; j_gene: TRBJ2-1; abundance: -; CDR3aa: CASSSRDSEQFF
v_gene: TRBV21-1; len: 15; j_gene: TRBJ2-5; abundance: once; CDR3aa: CASSPRTVYQETQYF
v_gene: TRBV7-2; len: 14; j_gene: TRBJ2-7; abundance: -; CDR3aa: CASRVAAGPYEQYF
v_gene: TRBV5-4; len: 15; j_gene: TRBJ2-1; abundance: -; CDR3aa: CASSLRQGGYNEQFF
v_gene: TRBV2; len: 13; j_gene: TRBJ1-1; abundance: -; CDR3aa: CASSIQGNTEAFF
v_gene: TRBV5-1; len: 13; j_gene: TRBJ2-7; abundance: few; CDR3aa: CASSLRTGERQYF
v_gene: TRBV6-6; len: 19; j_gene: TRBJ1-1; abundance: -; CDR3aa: CASSRLYSGQGAVNTEAFF
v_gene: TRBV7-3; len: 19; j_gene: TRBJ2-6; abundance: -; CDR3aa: CASSLTSGGVPSGANVLTF
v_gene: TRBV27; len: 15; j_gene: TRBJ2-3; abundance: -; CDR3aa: CASSSPGHSTDTQYF
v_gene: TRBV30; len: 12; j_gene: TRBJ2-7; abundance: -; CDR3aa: CALTGTSYEQYF
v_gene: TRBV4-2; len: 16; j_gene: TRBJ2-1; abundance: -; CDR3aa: CASSHPSGGVGNEQFF
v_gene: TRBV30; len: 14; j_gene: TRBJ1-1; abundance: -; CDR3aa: CAWSVDVPRTEAFF
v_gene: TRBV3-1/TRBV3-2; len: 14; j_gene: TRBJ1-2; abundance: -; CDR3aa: CASSRNTGGDGYTF
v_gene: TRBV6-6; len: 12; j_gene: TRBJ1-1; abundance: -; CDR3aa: CASRQQNTEAFF
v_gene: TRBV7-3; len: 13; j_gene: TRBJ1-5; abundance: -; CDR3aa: CASSLEQQGPQHF
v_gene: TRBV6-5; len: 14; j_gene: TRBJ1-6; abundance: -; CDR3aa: CASRMDRGNSPLHF
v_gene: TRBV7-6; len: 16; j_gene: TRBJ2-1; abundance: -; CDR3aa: CASGQFADTSYNEQFF
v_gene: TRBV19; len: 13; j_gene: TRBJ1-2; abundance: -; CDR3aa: CASSMGQGVGYTF
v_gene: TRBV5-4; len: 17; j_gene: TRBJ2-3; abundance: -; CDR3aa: CASSLRLAGGRTDTQYF
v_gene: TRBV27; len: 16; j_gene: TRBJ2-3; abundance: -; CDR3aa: CASSYYWRLSTDTQYF
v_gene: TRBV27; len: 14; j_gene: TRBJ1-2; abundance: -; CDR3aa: CASSFRGENYGYTF
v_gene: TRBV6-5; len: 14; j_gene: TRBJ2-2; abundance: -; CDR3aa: CASSYRGNTGELFF
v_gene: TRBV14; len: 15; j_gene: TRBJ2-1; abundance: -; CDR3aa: CASSQGRGLLNEQFF
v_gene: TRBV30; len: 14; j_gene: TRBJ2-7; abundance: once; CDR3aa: CAWSLQGASYEQYF
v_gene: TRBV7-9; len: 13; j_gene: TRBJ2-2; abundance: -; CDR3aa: CASSLAPAGELFF
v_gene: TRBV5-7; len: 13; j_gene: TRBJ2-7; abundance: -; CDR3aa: CASSLAATYEQYF
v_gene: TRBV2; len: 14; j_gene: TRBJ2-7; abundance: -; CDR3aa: CASSEALRAGLRSF
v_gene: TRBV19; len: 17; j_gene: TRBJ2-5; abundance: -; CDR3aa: CASRPKGSGMMGETQYF
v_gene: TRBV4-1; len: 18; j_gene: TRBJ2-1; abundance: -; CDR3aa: CASSQEAHRMSSYNEQFF
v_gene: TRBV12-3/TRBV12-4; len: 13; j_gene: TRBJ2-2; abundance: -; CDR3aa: CASKTTVTGELFF
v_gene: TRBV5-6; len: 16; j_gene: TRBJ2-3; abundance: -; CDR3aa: CASSFEGGADPDTQYF
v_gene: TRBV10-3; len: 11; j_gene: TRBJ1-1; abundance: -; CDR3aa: CAIKDRNEAFF
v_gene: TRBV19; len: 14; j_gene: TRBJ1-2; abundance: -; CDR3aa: CASSIGWTFYGYTF
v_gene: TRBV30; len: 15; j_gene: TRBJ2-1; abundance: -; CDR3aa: CAWSRWGGSYNEQFF
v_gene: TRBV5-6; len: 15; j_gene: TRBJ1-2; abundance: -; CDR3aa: CASSAPGRDYYGYTF
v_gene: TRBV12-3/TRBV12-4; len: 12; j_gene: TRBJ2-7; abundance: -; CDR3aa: CASSFVTGEQYF
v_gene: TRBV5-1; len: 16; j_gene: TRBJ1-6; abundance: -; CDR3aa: CASSLEGQVVNSPLHF
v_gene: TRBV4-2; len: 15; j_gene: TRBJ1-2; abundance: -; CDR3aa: CASSQDRQARYGYTF
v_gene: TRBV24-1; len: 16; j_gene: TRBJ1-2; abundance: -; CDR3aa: CATSDLRVGGGYGYTF
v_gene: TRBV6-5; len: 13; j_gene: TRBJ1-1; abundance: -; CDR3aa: CASSVEGGYEAFF
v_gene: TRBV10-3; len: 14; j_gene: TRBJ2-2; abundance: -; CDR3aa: CAISEGQGTGELFF
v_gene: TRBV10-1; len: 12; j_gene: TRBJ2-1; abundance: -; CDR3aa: CASGGTTNEQFF
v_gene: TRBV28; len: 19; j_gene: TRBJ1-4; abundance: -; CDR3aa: CASSLNRPATGRRNEKLFF
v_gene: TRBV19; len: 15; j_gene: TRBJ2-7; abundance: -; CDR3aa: CASSILAGDPYEQYF
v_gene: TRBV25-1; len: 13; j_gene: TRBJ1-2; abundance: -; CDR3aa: CASSELQGYGYTF
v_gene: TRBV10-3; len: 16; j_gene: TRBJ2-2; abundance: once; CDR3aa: CAISTLGGANTGELFF
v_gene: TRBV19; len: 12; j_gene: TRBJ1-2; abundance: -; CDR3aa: CASTGGEGGYTF
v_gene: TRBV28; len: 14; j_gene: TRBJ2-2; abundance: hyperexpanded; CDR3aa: CASRSTGDGGELFF
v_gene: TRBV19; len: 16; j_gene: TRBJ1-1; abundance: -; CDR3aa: CASSIVGLDKNTEAFF
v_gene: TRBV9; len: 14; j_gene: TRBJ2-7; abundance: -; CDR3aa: CASSVAGWDYEQYF
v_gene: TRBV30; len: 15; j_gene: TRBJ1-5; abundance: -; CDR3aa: CAWSQTDRVDQPQHF